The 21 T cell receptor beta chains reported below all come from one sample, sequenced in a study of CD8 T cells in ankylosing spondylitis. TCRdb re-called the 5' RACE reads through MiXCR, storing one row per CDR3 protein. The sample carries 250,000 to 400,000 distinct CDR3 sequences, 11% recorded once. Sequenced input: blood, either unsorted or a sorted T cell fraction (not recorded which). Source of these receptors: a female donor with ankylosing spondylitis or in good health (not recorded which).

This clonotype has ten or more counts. The CDR3 here is CASSFRGFGTGELFF. In nucleotides, the CDR3 is TGTGCCAGCAGTTTTAGGGGCTTCGGCACCGGGGAGCTGTTTTTT. The chain joins TRBV27 to TRBJ2-2; a possible D gene is TRBD1 (5 bases). The V and J ends lost 3 bases and 4 bases respectively, with 12 bases between them. The CDR3 totals 15 residues. Germline CDR1 is MNHEY and CDR2 is SMNVEV (reference sequence).

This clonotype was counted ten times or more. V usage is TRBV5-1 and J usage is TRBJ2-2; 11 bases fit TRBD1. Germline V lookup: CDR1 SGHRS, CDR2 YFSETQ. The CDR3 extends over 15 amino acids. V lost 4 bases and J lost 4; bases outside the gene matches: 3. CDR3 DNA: TGCGCCAGCAGCCCGGGACAGGGGGTCACCGGGGAGCTGTTTTTT. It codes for CASSPGQGVTGELFF.

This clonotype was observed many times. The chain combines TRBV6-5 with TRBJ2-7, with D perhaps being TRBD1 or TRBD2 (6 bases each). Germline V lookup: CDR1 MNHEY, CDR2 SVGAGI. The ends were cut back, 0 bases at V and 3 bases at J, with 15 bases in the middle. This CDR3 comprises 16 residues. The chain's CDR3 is CASSYSAGEAYYEQYF. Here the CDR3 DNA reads TGTGCCAGCAGTTACTCCGCAGGGGAGGCCTACTACGAGCAGTACTTC.

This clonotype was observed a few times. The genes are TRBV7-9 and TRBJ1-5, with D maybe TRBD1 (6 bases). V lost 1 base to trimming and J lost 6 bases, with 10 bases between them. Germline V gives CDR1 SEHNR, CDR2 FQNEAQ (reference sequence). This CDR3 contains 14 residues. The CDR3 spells CASSLEGGSQPQHF. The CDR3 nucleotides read TGTGCCAGCAGCTTAGAAGGGGGGTCTCAGCCCCAGCATTTT.

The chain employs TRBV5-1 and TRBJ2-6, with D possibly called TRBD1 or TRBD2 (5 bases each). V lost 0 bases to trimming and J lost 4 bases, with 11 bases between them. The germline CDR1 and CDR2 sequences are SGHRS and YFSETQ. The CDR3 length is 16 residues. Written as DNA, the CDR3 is TGCGCCAGCAGCTTGGGAGGGGTTTCCGGGGCCAACGTCCTGACTTTC. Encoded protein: CASSLGGVSGANVLTF.

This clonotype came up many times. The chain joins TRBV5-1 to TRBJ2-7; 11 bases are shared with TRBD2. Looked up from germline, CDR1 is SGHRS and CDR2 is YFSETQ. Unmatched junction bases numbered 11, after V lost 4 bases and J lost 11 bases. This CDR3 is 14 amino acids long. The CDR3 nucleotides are TGCGCCAGCAGCGCTACTAGCGGGAGCCCAAGCGAGTACTTC. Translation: CASSATSGSPSEYF.

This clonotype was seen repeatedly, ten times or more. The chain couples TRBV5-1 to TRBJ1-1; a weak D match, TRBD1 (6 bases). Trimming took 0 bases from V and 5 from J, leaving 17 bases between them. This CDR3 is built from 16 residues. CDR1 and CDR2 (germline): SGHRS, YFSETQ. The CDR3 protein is CASSLALQGGTTEAFF. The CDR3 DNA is TGCGCCAGCAGCTTGGCCTTACAGGGTGGGACAACTGAAGCTTTCTTT.

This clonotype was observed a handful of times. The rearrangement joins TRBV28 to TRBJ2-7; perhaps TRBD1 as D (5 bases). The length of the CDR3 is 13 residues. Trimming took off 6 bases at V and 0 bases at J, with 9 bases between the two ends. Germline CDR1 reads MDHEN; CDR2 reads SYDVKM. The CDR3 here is CASSRVSSYEQYF. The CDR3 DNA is TGTGCCAGCAGCAGGGTTAGCTCCTACGAGCAGTACTTC.

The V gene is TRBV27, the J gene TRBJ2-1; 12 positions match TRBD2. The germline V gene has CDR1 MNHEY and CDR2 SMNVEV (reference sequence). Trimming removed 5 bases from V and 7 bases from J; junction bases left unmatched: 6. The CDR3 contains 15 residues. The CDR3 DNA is TGTGCCAGCAGTCCGACTAGCGGGAGAAGGAATGAGCAGTTCTTC. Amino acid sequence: CASSPTSGRRNEQFF.

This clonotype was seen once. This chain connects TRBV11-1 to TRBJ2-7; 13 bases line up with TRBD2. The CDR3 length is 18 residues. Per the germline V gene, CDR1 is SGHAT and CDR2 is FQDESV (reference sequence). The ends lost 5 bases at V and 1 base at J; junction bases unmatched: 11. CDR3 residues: CASSRTSGGSSHSYEQYF. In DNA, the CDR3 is TGTGCCAGCAGCCGGACTAGCGGGGGCTCGTCCCATTCCTACGAGCAGTACTTC.

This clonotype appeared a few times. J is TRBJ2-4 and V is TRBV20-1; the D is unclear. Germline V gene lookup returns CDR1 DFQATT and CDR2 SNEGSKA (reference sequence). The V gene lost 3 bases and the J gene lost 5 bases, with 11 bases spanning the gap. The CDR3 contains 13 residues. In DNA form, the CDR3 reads TGCAGTGCTAGGTTGGTTGACGAAAACATTCAGTACTTC. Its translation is CSARLVDENIQYF.

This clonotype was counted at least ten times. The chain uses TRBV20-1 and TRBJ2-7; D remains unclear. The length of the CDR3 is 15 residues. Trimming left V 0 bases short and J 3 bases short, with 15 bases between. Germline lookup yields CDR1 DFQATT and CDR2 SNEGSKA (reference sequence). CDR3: CSARDRAGPVYEQYF. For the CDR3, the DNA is TGCAGTGCTAGAGATCGGGCAGGACCGGTCTACGAGCAGTACTTC.

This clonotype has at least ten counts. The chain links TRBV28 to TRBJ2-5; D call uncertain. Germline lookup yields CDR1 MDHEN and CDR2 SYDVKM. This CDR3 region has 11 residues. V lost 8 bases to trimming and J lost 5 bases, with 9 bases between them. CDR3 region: CASRTGETQYF. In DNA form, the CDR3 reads TGTGCCAGCCGAACTGGGGAGACCCAGTACTTC.

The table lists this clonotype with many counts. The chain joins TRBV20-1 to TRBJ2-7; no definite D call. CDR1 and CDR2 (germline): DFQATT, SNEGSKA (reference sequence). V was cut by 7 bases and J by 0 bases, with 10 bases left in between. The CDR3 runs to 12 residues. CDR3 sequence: CSGAESSYEQYF. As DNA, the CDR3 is TGCAGTGGGGCAGAGAGCTCCTACGAGCAGTACTTC.

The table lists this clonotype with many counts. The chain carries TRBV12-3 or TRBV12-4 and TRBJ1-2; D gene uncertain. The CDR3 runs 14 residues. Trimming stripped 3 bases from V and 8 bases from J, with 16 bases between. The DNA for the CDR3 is TGTGCCAGCAGTTTCAGGAGAGTTGAGCGCGGCTACACCTTC. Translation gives CASSFRRVERGYTF.

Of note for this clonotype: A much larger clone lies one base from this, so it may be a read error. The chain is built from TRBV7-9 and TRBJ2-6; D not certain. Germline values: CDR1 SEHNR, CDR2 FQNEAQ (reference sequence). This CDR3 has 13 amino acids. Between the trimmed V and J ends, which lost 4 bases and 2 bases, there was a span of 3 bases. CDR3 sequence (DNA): TGTGCCAGCAGCTACCCTGGGGCCAACGTCCTGACTTTC. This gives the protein CASSYPGANVLTF.

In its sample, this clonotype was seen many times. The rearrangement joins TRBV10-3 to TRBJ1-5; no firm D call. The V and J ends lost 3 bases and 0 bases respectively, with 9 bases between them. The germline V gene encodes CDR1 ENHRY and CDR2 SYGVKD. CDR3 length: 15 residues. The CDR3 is CAISDGQSSNQPQHF. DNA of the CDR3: TGTGCCATCAGTGATGGTCAATCTAGCAATCAGCCCCAGCATTTT.

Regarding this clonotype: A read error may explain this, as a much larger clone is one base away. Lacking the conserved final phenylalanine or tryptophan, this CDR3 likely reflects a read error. The CDR3 DNA is TGTGCCAGCAGCCAATGGGAGGCAGATACGCAGTATCTT. Protein sequence: CASSQWEADTQYL. The genes are TRBV4-2 and TRBJ2-3; D possibly corresponds to TRBD2 (6 bases). CDR1 is LGHNA, CDR2 YNFKEQ, per germline. This CDR3 has 13 amino acids. V was pared by 2 bases and J by 4 bases, with 7 bases between.

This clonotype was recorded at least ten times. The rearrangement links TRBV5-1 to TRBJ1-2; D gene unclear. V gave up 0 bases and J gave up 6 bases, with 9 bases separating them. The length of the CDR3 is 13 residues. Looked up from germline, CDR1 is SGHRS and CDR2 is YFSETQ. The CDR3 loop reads CASSLAVGDGYTF. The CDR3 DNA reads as TGCGCCAGCAGCTTGGCCGTTGGGGATGGCTACACCTTC. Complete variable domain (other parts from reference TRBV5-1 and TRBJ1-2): KAGVTQTPRYLIKTRGQQVTLSCSPISGHRSVSWYQQTPGQGLQFLFEYFSETQRNKGNFPGRFSGRQFSNSRSEMNVSTLELGDSALYLCASSLAVGDGYTFGSGTRLTVV.

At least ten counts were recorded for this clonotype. CDR3 sequence: CASSNRETQYF. The CDR3 DNA sequence: TGCGCCAGCAGCAATAGAGAGACCCAGTACTTC. V gene TRBV5-1 combines with J gene TRBJ2-5; no reliable D call. CDR1 and CDR2 (germline): SGHRS, YFSETQ. V dropped 4 bases and J dropped 4 bases, with 5 bases sitting between them. The CDR3 loop spans 11 amino acids.

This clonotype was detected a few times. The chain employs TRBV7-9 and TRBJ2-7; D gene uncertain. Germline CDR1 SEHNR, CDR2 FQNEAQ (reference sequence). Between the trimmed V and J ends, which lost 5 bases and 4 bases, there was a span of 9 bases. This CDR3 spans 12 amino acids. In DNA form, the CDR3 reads TGTGCCAGCAGCATCAATGGATACGAGCAGTACTTC. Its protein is CASSINGYEQYF. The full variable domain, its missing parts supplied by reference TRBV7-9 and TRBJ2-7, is DTGVSQNPRHKITKRGQNVTFRCDPISEHNRLYWYRQTLGQGPEFLTYFQNEAQLEKSRLLSDRFSAERPKGSFSTLEIQRTEQGDSAMYLCASSINGYEQYFGPGTRLTVT.